The 29 T cell receptor beta chains reported below all come from one sample, sequenced in a study of blood T cell repertoires in COVID-19. Sequencing used immunoSEQ multiplex PCR; TCRdb keeps in-frame clones, though not all of them. Counted here are roughly 86,000 clones, over 75% occurring once; the ten biggest clones make up approximately 2.8%. The sequenced sample consisted of peripheral blood. These receptors were taken from an elderly woman with COVID-19, enrolled during active disease.

The chain is built from TRBV18 and TRBJ1-6; weak D call: TRBD1 (6 bases). V was shortened by 4 bases and J by 5 bases, with 15 bases between the two germline ends. The CDR3 contains 16 residues. CDR1 is KGHSH, CDR2 LQKENI, per germline. DNA of the CDR3: TGTGCCAGCTCACGCACCTCCACAGGGCATAATTCACCCCTCCACTTT. It is translated as CASSRTSTGHNSPLHF.

V is TRBV24-1 and J is TRBJ2-3; D is unclear. V gave up 2 bases and J gave up 0 bases, with 5 bases separating them. There are 14 residues in the CDR3. Germline loops: CDR1 KGHDR, CDR2 SFDVKD. The CDR3 loop is CATSDSLSTDTQYF. CDR3 in DNA: TGTGCCACCAGTGATTCCCTGAGCACAGATACGCAGTATTTT.

The chain couples TRBV28 to TRBJ2-7; TRBD2 is a possible D gene (5 bases). This CDR3 is 12 amino acids long. Between the trimmed V and J ends, which lost 4 bases and 6 bases, there was a span of 10 bases. From germline, CDR1 is MDHEN and CDR2 SYDVKM. The CDR3 sequence is CASSSYSGEQYF. The CDR3 coding sequence is TGTGCCAGCAGTTCCTACAGCGGCGAGCAGTACTTC.

The V and J genes are TRBV9 and TRBJ1-2, with 8 bases fitting TRBD1. This CDR3 has 15 residues. Germline V gene lookup returns CDR1 SGDLS and CDR2 YYNGEE. With 4 bases clipped from V and 2 bases from J, the junction kept 7 bases outside the gene matches. CDR3 sequence (DNA): TGTGCCAGCAGCCCCTGGACAGGGTCCAACTATGGCTACACCTTC. Protein product: CASSPWTGSNYGYTF.

The rearrangement uses TRBV7-8 and TRBJ1-1; D uncertain. V gave up 1 base and J gave up 0 bases, with 15 bases separating them. Per germline, CDR1 SGHVS and CDR2 FQNEAQ. The CDR3 is 17 amino acids. The CDR3, as DNA: TGTGCCAGCAGCTTAGGTCGCGCAGGCCTAATGAACACTGAAGCTTTCTTT. Translating gives CASSLGRAGLMNTEAFF. The full variable domain, its missing parts supplied by reference TRBV7-8 and TRBJ1-1, is GAGVSQSPRYKVAKRGQDVALRCDPISGHVSLFWYQQALGQGPEFLTYFQNEAQLDKSGLPSDRFFAERPEGSVSTLKIQRTQQEDSAVYLCASSLGRAGLMNTEAFFGQGTRLTVV.

J is TRBJ2-7 and V is TRBV5-5; a weak D match, TRBD1 (6 bases). Germline V gene sequence: CDR1 SGHKS, CDR2 YYEKEE (reference sequence). The V end lost 2 bases, the J end lost 0 bases, and 12 bases lay between the germline ends. CDR3 length: 15 amino acids. CDR3 residues: CASSFSGDSSYEQYF. CDR3 DNA: TGTGCCAGCAGCTTTTCAGGGGATAGCTCCTACGAGCAGTACTTC.

The chain joins TRBV6-1 to TRBJ1-5; D not resolved. The CDR3 runs to 16 residues. Germline V gene data show CDR1 as MNHNS and CDR2 as SASEGT. Trimming took off 0 bases at V and 5 bases at J, with 14 bases between the two ends. The CDR3 loop is CASSEALTGGYQPQHF. The CDR3, as DNA: TGTGCCAGCAGTGAAGCTCTGACGGGAGGATATCAGCCCCAGCATTTT.

This clone was observed a single time. The rearrangement links TRBV10-3 to TRBJ2-3; maybe TRBD2 (6 bases). This CDR3 has 15 residues. V lost 10 bases and J lost 4, with 21 bases in between. Germline V gives CDR1 ENHRY, CDR2 SYGVKD. The CDR3 DNA sequence: TGTGCCAGTTCCCGCCCGGGGGAGAGAGCAGATACGCAGTATTTT. It encodes CASSRPGERADTQYF.

This chain uses TRBV20-1 with TRBJ1-4; D is uncertain. Trimming took off 3 bases at V and 8 bases at J, with 10 bases between the two ends. The CDR3 runs 12 residues. The V gene's germline CDR1 is DFQATT and CDR2 SNEGSKA (reference sequence). The CDR3 here is CSASAFGEKLFF. CDR3 DNA sequence: TGCAGTGCTAGTGCGTTCGGGGAAAAACTGTTTTTT.

The CDR3 is CRRTPTNNEKLFF. CDR3 nucleotide sequence: TGCAGACGGACACCTACGAATAATGAAAAACTGTTTTTT. The gene calls are TRBV29-1 and TRBJ1-4, with D possibly matching TRBD1 (5 bases). The CDR3 runs to 13 residues. The V gene's germline CDR1 is SQVTM and CDR2 ANQGSEA.

The CDR3 is CASSETGTGLYEQYF. The CDR3 DNA reads as TGTGCCAGCAGTGAAACTGGGACAGGGCTCTACGAGCAGTACTTC. The rearrangement uses TRBV2 and TRBJ2-7, with TRBD1 matching over 9 bases. V was pared by 2 bases and J by 3 bases, with 5 bases of the junction left unmatched. Germline assignment: CDR1 SNHLY and CDR2 FYNNEI. The CDR3 covers 15 residues.

This clone showed up just once. The CDR3 is CALTWGVGYTF. DNA of the CDR3: TGTGCCCTTACATGGGGAGTTGGCTACACCTTC. This chain uses TRBV2 with TRBJ1-2; no firm D call. Trimming removed 11 bases from V and 7 bases from J, with 14 bases in between. The CDR3 has 11 residues. The germline V gene has CDR1 SNHLY and CDR2 FYNNEI.

The chain combines TRBV12-2 with TRBJ2-7; the D call in the table, TRBD1, was not verified against the DNA. TRBV12-2 is recorded as a pseudogene. The CDR3 contains 14 residues. The CDR3 reads CAPHGQGDTYEQYF. For the CDR3, the DNA is TGTGCCCCCCACGGACAGGGGGACACCTACGAGCAGTACTTC.

V and J are TRBV7-9 and TRBJ2-2, with D perhaps TRBD1 (5 bases). Germline V gene lookup returns CDR1 SEHNR and CDR2 FQNEAQ (reference sequence). Deletions cut 5 bases from V and 5 bases from J, with 12 bases between. This CDR3 spans 14 amino acids. CDR3 protein: CASSPDPGTGELFF. CDR3 in DNA: TGTGCCAGCAGCCCCGACCCAGGGACCGGGGAGCTGTTTTTT.

The V call is TRBV28, the J call TRBJ2-2, with TRBD2 matching 11 bases. The CDR3 has 17 residues. Germline loops: CDR1 MDHEN, CDR2 SYDVKM. Trimming removed 5 bases from V and 6 bases from J; junction bases left unmatched: 11. The CDR3 reads CASSMVAGGLFSGELFF. For the CDR3, the DNA is TGTGCCAGCAGTATGGTAGCGGGAGGGCTTTTCTCCGGGGAGCTGTTTTTT. The full variable domain, completed using reference TRBV28 and TRBJ2-2, is DVKVTQSSRYLVKRTGEKVFLECVQDMDHENMFWYRQDPGLGLRLIYFSYDVKMKEKGDIPEGYSVSREKKERFSLILESASTNQTSMYLCASSMVAGGLFSGELFFGEGSRLTVL.

The chain carries TRBV6-6 and TRBJ2-7; TRBD2 might be the D (5 bases). Trimming cost V 7 bases and J 6 bases, with 16 bases left between them. Germline lookup yields CDR1 MNHNY and CDR2 SVGAGI (reference sequence). The CDR3 contains 13 residues. CDR3 loop: CASTRTPEGEQYF. CDR3 coding DNA: TGTGCCAGCACCCGGACCCCTGAGGGCGAGCAGTACTTC.

This clone has just one count. This chain connects TRBV18 to TRBJ2-2, with D possibly being TRBD1 (6 bases). CDR1 is KGHSH and CDR2 is LQKENI in the germline V gene. With 3 bases removed from V and 7 bases from J, the gap between germline ends came to 12 bases. This CDR3 contains 14 residues. The CDR3 here is CASSPSGVGGELFF. The CDR3 region has the DNA TGTGCCAGCTCACCCTCAGGGGTCGGCGGGGAGCTGTTTTTT.

The V call is TRBV30, the J call TRBJ1-2; perhaps TRBD1 as D (6 bases). Germline V gene data show CDR1 as GTSNPN and CDR2 as SVGIG (reference sequence). V was shortened by 5 bases and J by 7 bases, with 20 bases between the two germline ends. This CDR3 spans 14 amino acids. Here the CDR3 DNA reads TGTGCCTGGGCTAGGACAGCGGTTATTGGTGGCTACACCTTC. This gives the protein CAWARTAVIGGYTF.

The CDR3, as DNA: TGTGCCAGCAGTTTAGGGACACTCAATCAGCCCCAGCATTTT. As protein: CASSLGTLNQPQHF. The genes are TRBV28 and TRBJ1-5, with D possibly matching TRBD1 (6 bases). The V gene lost 2 bases and the J gene lost 3 bases, with 8 bases spanning the gap. Per germline, CDR1 MDHEN and CDR2 SYDVKM. The CDR3 sequence is 14 residues long.

The rearrangement links TRBV9 to TRBJ2-2, with a weak D call TRBD2 (6 bases). CDR1 and CDR2 from the germline V gene are SGDLS and YYNGEE. V dropped 4 bases and J dropped 1 base, with 11 bases sitting between them. The CDR3 contains 15 residues. The CDR3 nucleotides are TGTGCCAGCAGCCCGATGGGGGGGAACACCGGGGAGCTGTTTTTT. Translation: CASSPMGGNTGELFF. The full variable domain, in which reference TRBV9 and TRBJ2-2 provide the parts outside the CDR3, is DSGVTQTPKHLITATGQRVTLRCSPRSGDLSVYWYQQSLDQGLQFLIQYYNGEERAKGNILERFSAQQFPDLHSELNLSSLELGDSALYFCASSPMGGNTGELFFGEGSRLTVL.

This sequence joins TRBV11-2 and TRBJ2-3, with TRBD1 identical over 10 bases. Germline loops: CDR1 SGHAT, CDR2 FQNNGV. The junction had 10 bases not matched to a gene; V was cut back by 6 bases and J by 4 bases. There are 16 residues in the CDR3. The CDR3 nucleotides are TGTGCCAGCAGTACGGGGACAGGGGTTGACGCAGATACGCAGTATTTT. This gives the protein CASSTGTGVDADTQYF.

The V gene is TRBV9, the J gene TRBJ2-1; TRBD2 matches 8 bases. This CDR3 is 16 amino acids long. CDR1 and CDR2 from the germline V gene are SGDLS and YYNGEE. After removal of 0 bases from V and 6 bases from J, the junction contained 8 bases not matched to a gene. The CDR3 sequence: CASSVAPAGAGNEQFF. In nucleotides, the CDR3 is TGTGCCAGCAGCGTAGCACCAGCGGGAGCCGGCAATGAGCAGTTCTTC.

The rearrangement uses TRBV18 and TRBJ2-7; TRBD2 matches 10 bases. The CDR3 has 15 residues. Germline values: CDR1 KGHSH, CDR2 LQKENI. J lost 5 bases, V lost 4 bases, and 8 bases had no gene match. Here the CDR3 reads CASSLPGLATDEQYF. The CDR3 coding sequence is TGTGCCAGCTCACTTCCGGGACTAGCGACTGACGAGCAGTACTTC.

The chain couples TRBV11-2 to TRBJ2-5; 8 bases match TRBD2. The CDR3 runs 15 residues. After removal of 0 bases from V and 6 bases from J, the junction contained 6 bases not matched to a gene. Germline V CDR1 and CDR2: SGHAT, FQNNGV. The CDR3 loop is CASSLDVGRAQTQYF. The CDR3 nucleotides are TGTGCCAGCAGCTTAGATGTCGGGAGGGCCCAGACCCAGTACTTC.

CDR3 loop: CASSLPGADTQYF. The CDR3 nucleotides read TGTGCCAGCAGCCTCCCCGGGGCAGATACGCAGTATTTT. The gene calls are TRBV9 and TRBJ2-3; D is perhaps TRBD2 (5 bases). Trimming stripped 4 bases from V and 4 bases from J, with 10 bases between. CDR1 is SGDLS, CDR2 YYNGEE, per germline. The CDR3 runs 13 residues.

The chain uses TRBV4-2 and TRBJ2-1; TRBD2 aligns across 8 bases. The CDR3 has 13 residues. Germline values: CDR1 LGHNA, CDR2 YNFKEQ. Trimming cost V 3 bases and J 6 bases; bases outside gene matches: 1. The CDR3 sequence: CASSHGLANEQFF. In DNA form, the CDR3 reads TGTGCCAGCAGCCACGGACTAGCCAATGAGCAGTTCTTC.

The chain couples TRBV6-5 to TRBJ1-2, with 10 bases lining up with TRBD1. The CDR3 sequence is 15 residues long. From germline, CDR1 is MNHEY and CDR2 SVGAGI. J lost 8 bases, V lost 5 bases, and 11 bases had no gene match. CDR3 region: CASSPGQGRVGGYTF. In DNA form, the CDR3 reads TGTGCCAGCAGTCCGGGACAGGGGAGGGTGGGCGGCTACACCTTC.

The chain has TRBV29-1 and TRBJ1-1, with TRBD1 identical over 9 bases. CDR1 is SQVTM, CDR2 ANQGSEA, per germline. V shed 6 bases and J 3 bases; nucleotides not matched to a gene: 5. This CDR3 has 13 residues. For the CDR3, the DNA is TGCAGCGTACTCCGGGACAGGGACACTGAAGCTTTCTTT. Its translation is CSVLRDRDTEAFF. Complete variable domain (other parts from reference TRBV29-1 and TRBJ1-1): SAVISQKPSRDICQRGTSLTIQCQVDSQVTMMFWYRQQPGQSLTLIATANQGSEATYESGFVIDKFPISRPNLTFSTLTVSNMSPEDSSIYLCSVLRDRDTEAFFGQGTRLTVV.

The gene calls are TRBV5-1 and TRBJ2-5, with D perhaps matching TRBD2 (6 bases). This CDR3 spans 15 amino acids. V dropped 7 bases and J dropped 1 base, with 17 bases sitting between them. Germline CDR1 reads SGHRS; CDR2 reads YFSETQ. CDR3 DNA: TGCGCCAGCCGTCTTGGAGGGAGAGGCCAAGAGACCCAGTACTTC. The encoded protein is CASRLGGRGQETQYF.